These 28 T cell receptor beta chains share one sample of origin, sequenced in a study of blood T cells in healthy people across ages. It was with a sample-barcoded 5' primer and a J-beta primer mix that a second PCR of roughly 7 to 11 cycles was run. MiXCR, applied by TCRdb to the 5' RACE reads, yields one record per CDR3 protein. The sample yields 500,000 to 700,000 distinct CDR3 sequences, about 30% seen once. What was sequenced was blood. The source is a woman older than 75 in good health.

This clonotype was found many times. The chain recombines TRBV6-5 with TRBJ2-7, with a weak D call TRBD1 (6 bases). The CDR3 is made up of 15 amino acids. CDR1 and CDR2 from the germline V gene are MNHEY and SVGAGI. V dropped 5 bases and J dropped 0 bases, with 14 bases sitting between them. DNA of the CDR3: TGTGCCAGCAGTAAAACAGGGTTGAGCTCCTACGAGCAGTACTTC. Residues: CASSKTGLSSYEQYF.

The chain has TRBV4-3 and TRBJ2-2; D is unresolved. CDR3 size: 15 residues. The germline V and J ends were trimmed by 0 bases and 7 bases, with 12 bases remaining between them. Germline assignment: CDR1 LGHNA and CDR2 YSLEER. CDR3 amino acids: CASSQEVNWGGELFF. The CDR3 nucleotides are TGCGCCAGCAGCCAAGAAGTCAACTGGGGCGGGGAGCTGTTTTTT.

For this clonotype: A read error is possible here, since a much larger clone lies one base away. This chain joins TRBV7-2 and TRBJ1-2, with D unresolved. Germline V gene data show CDR1 as SGHTA and CDR2 as FQGNSA. V dropped 5 bases and J dropped 8 bases, with 18 bases sitting between them. The CDR3 sequence is 14 residues long. The CDR3 spells CASSPHLLGRGYTF. CDR3 bases: TGTGCCAGCAGCCCCCACCTGTTGGGTCGGGGCTACACCTTC.

Notes on this clonotype: The CDR3 does not close with the conserved phenylalanine or tryptophan, likely indicating a read error. This sequence joins TRBV19 and TRBJ2-7; TRBD1 matches at 11 bases. Germline CDR1 is LNHDA and CDR2 is SQIVND (reference sequence). CDR3 length: 14 amino acids. The CDR3 spells CATSTGTGGYEQYL. The CDR3 DNA is TGTGCCACTAGTACCGGGACAGGGGGCTACGAGCAGTACTTA.

The rearrangement links TRBV5-1 to TRBJ2-5; D could derive from TRBD1 or TRBD2 (5 bases each). Trimming pared 7 bases from V and 3 bases from J, leaving 19 bases between. The germline V gene encodes CDR1 SGHRS and CDR2 YFSETQ. The CDR3 extends over 15 amino acids. The CDR3 nucleotides read TGCGCCAGCGCTACTTCCGGGACGGGTGAAGAGACCCAGTACTTC. Amino acid sequence: CASATSGTGEETQYF.

In regard to this clonotype: Since a much larger clone is just one base distant, this may be a read error. The chain couples TRBV15 to TRBJ2-7, with a weak D call TRBD2 (5 bases). CDR1 is LNHNV and CDR2 is YYDKDF in the germline V gene (reference sequence). This CDR3 is built from 15 residues. CDR3 coding DNA: TGTGCCACCGGCAGAGATGGAGCGGCCTACAATGAGCAGTACTTC. It codes for CATGRDGAAYNEQYF.

V gene TRBV7-9 combines with J gene TRBJ2-5; the D gene is possibly TRBD1 (5 bases). Trimming left V 5 bases short and J 5 bases short, with 18 bases between. The CDR3 sequence is 15 residues long. CDR1 is SEHNR, CDR2 FQNEAQ, per germline (reference sequence). DNA for the CDR3: TGTGCCAGCAGCCCCGCCAGGGTGGAAGGGGAGACCCAGTACTTC. This codes for CASSPARVEGETQYF.

This clonotype was detected ten times or more. The rearrangement links TRBV11-2 to TRBJ1-4; D is unresolved. Trimming left V 4 bases short and J 8 bases short, with 11 bases between. The CDR3 consists of 13 residues. Germline V gene sequence: CDR1 SGHAT, CDR2 FQNNGV. The CDR3 region has the DNA TGTGCCAGCAGCTCAAACAGAGCCGAAAAACTGTTTTTT. As protein: CASSSNRAEKLFF.

This clonotype was counted many times. The chain is built from TRBV5-4 and TRBJ2-3; D may match TRBD1 or TRBD2 (5 bases each). The V gene lost 0 bases and the J gene lost 3 bases, with 11 bases spanning the gap. The CDR3 is 15 residues long. CDR1 and CDR2 (germline): SGHNT, YYREEE (reference sequence). CDR3 loop: CASSLVGTLTDTQYF. The CDR3 bases are TGTGCCAGCAGCTTGGTAGGGACGCTTACAGATACGCAGTATTTT.

This clonotype has more than one count but fewer than ten. The chain uses TRBV30 and TRBJ1-2; perhaps TRBD1 as D (6 bases). Germline V gene data show CDR1 as GTSNPN and CDR2 as SVGIG (reference sequence). The ends were cut back, 3 bases at V and 8 bases at J, with 13 bases in the middle. The CDR3 sequence is 12 residues long. The CDR3 DNA sequence: TGTGCCTGGAGACAGGGAATAGGGGGCTACACCTTC. It translates to CAWRQGIGGYTF.

This clonotype has ten or more counts. This chain joins TRBV10-3 and TRBJ2-5, with D perhaps matching TRBD2 (6 bases). The CDR3 is made up of 15 amino acids. Per germline, CDR1 ENHRY and CDR2 SYGVKD. Deletions cut 4 bases from V and 0 bases from J, with 12 bases between. As DNA, the CDR3 is TGTGCCATCAGTGGGGGACTCCCGTACCAAGAGACCCAGTACTTC. It translates to CAISGGLPYQETQYF.

The V and J genes are TRBV2 and TRBJ1-2; D remains ambiguous. In germline, CDR1 is SNHLY, CDR2 FYNNEI. The ends were cut back, 6 bases at V and 8 bases at J, with 7 bases in the middle. The CDR3 consists of 10 residues. The CDR3 loop reads CASRSKGYTF. In DNA form, the CDR3 reads TGTGCCAGCAGGTCGAAGGGCTACACCTTC.

The V and J genes are TRBV11-2 and TRBJ2-7, with 13 bases fitting TRBD2. The better agreement between TRBJ2-5 and the DNA end casts doubt on the J call. CDR1 and CDR2 from the germline V gene are SGHAT and FQNNGV. The CDR3 has 16 amino acids. CDR3 residues: CASSSGTSGEGETQYF. CDR3 coding DNA: TGTGCCAGCAGCTCCGGGACTAGCGGGGAGGGGGAGACCCAGTACTTC.

The chain recombines TRBV5-1 with TRBJ2-7; D gene ambiguous. Trimming cost V 2 bases and J 2 bases, with 11 bases left between them. CDR1 and CDR2 from the germline V gene are SGHRS and YFSETQ. This CDR3 comprises 14 residues. The CDR3 region has the DNA TGCGCCAGCAGCTTAATGCTAACTACCTACGAGCAGTACTTC. It translates to CASSLMLTTYEQYF.

This clonotype was recorded at least ten times. The chain has TRBV7-3 and TRBJ1-1; unclear D gene. The germline V and J ends were trimmed by 2 bases and 0 bases, with 13 bases remaining between them. This CDR3 has 16 residues. Germline V CDR1 and CDR2: SGHTA, FQGTGA. The CDR3 nucleotides are TGTGCCAGCAGCTTATCGGGTCGGCAGATGAACACTGAAGCTTTCTTT. Its translation: CASSLSGRQMNTEAFF.

This clonotype came up many times. The rearrangement uses TRBV10-3 and TRBJ2-7, with D perhaps assigned TRBD1 or TRBD2 (5 bases each). Germline loops: CDR1 ENHRY, CDR2 SYGVKD. This CDR3 has 11 residues. The V and J ends lost 5 bases and 5 bases respectively, with 7 bases between them. Here the CDR3 DNA reads TGTGCCATCAGTCAGGGAGACGAGCAGTACTTC. It codes for CAISQGDEQYF.

The sample holds many counts of this clonotype. V and J are TRBV6-4 and TRBJ1-4, with D possibly matching TRBD1 (6 bases). The germline V gene has CDR1 MRHNA and CDR2 SNTAGT. V shed 5 bases and J shed 8 bases, with 12 bases lying between them. This CDR3 is 13 amino acids long. The DNA of the CDR3 is TGTGCCAGCAGTCGGACAGTCGGGGAAAAACTGTTTTTT. Protein sequence: CASSRTVGEKLFF.

For this clonotype: A much larger clonotype is one base distant, so this may be a read error. The chain has TRBV6-6 and TRBJ2-1; tentatively, D is TRBD2 (5 bases). The germline V and J ends were trimmed by 6 bases and 10 bases, with 13 bases remaining between them. This CDR3 is built from 12 residues. CDR1 and CDR2 from the germline V gene are MNHNY and SVGAGI (reference sequence). CDR3: CASSPGSHEQFF. The CDR3 coding sequence is TGTGCCAGCAGCCCGGGGTCCCACGAGCAGTTCTTC.

Concerning this clonotype: A much larger clonotype is one base distant, so this may be a read error. The chain links TRBV11-3 to TRBJ2-7; no definite D call. Trimming took 2 bases from V and 7 from J, leaving 12 bases between them. CDR1 and CDR2 (germline): SGHNT, YENEEA. This CDR3 has 13 amino acids. The CDR3 is CASSLLRVGEQYF. The CDR3 DNA follows: TGTGCCAGCAGCTTACTTCGGGTCGGGGAGCAGTACTTC.

About this clonotype itself: A much larger clone differs from this one at a single base, so this may be a read error. J is TRBJ2-1 and V is TRBV7-2; tentative D call: TRBD1 (8 bases). The CDR3 is 12 residues long. With 4 bases removed from V and 10 bases from J, the gap between germline ends came to 11 bases. Germline V gene lookup returns CDR1 SGHTA and CDR2 FQGNSA. The CDR3 protein is CASSYRGGEQFF. CDR3 DNA: TGTGCCAGCAGCTACAGGGGGGGGGAGCAGTTCTTC.

This clonotype was detected many times. This rearrangement joins TRBV29-1 to TRBJ2-3; 10 bases are a match to TRBD2. Germline V gives CDR1 SQVTM, CDR2 ANQGSEA. The CDR3 length is 14 residues. V trimming: 7 bases; J trimming: 3 bases; junction bases outside the gene matches: 7. The CDR3 loop is CSGSSGGGTDTQYF. CDR3 sequence (DNA): TGCAGCGGCTCTAGCGGGGGCGGGACAGATACGCAGTATTTT.

The chain is built from TRBV4-2 and TRBJ2-1; 7 nucleotides match TRBD2. The end of the DNA is better explained by TRBJ2-7, so the J call may be wrong. Germline V gives CDR1 LGHNA, CDR2 YNFKEQ. The CDR3 is made up of 16 amino acids. CDR3 loop: CASSQESGGFYNEQYV. CDR3 coding DNA: TGTGCCAGCAGCCAAGAATCCGGGGGGTTCTACAATGAGCAGTACGTC.

This clonotype was observed a single time. The chain joins TRBV12-3 or TRBV12-4 to TRBJ1-6, with D possibly TRBD1 on 6 matching bases. V dropped 1 base and J dropped 5 bases, with 9 bases sitting between them. The CDR3 sequence is 15 residues long. CDR3 nucleotides: TGTGCCAGCAGTTTAGAGGCAGGGGATAATTCACCCCTCCACTTT. It codes for CASSLEAGDNSPLHF.

This clonotype was seen many times. The chain joins TRBV2 to TRBJ2-6, with 10 positions matching TRBD2. This CDR3 comprises 18 residues. J gave up 1 base and V 8 bases, and 11 bases lay outside the gene matches. Per the germline V gene, CDR1 is SNHLY and CDR2 is FYNNEI. As DNA, the CDR3 is TGTGCCAGCGAGCCGCAAGCTAGCGGGGGATCTGGGGCCAACGTCCTGACTTTC. Translation: CASEPQASGGSGANVLTF.

A word on this clonotype: A much bigger clone sits one base away, suggesting this may be a read error. The chain combines TRBV7-3 with TRBJ2-1, with D uncertain. CDR1 SGHTA and CDR2 FQGTGA come from the germline V gene. The length of the CDR3 is 17 residues. The V and J ends lost 1 base and 0 bases respectively, with 13 bases between them. CDR3 region: CASSLIWAVGSYNEQFF. CDR3 DNA: TGTGCCAGCAGCTTAATCTGGGCGGTTGGCTCCTACAATGAGCAGTTCTTC.

The chain recombines TRBV30 with TRBJ2-1; D unresolved. Trimming took 4 bases from V and 0 from J, leaving 10 bases between them. CDR3 length: 14 amino acids. Germline lookup yields CDR1 GTSNPN and CDR2 SVGIG (reference sequence). CDR3 in amino acids: CAWTPADSYNEQFF. CDR3 in DNA: TGTGCCTGGACGCCAGCAGACTCCTACAATGAGCAGTTCTTC.

This clonotype turned up a few times. Given a much more abundant clone one base away, this may be a read error. The V gene is TRBV5-1, the J gene TRBJ2-7, with D tentatively TRBD1 (5 bases). Trimming cost V 1 base and J 7 bases, with 18 bases left between them. The CDR3 runs 15 residues. The germline gives CDR1 SGHRS, CDR2 YFSETQ. The CDR3 sequence is CASSLSQGSYNEQYF. The CDR3 region has the DNA TGCGCCAGCAGCTTGTCCCAGGGCTCCTACAATGAGCAGTACTTC.

This clonotype was seen more than once but under ten times. The chain combines TRBV5-6 with TRBJ2-3, with TRBD1 matching 10 bases. The V and J ends lost 0 bases and 10 bases, in that order; junction bases with no gene match: 5. This CDR3 is 14 amino acids long. CDR1 is SGHDT and CDR2 is YYEEEE in the germline V gene. CDR3 amino acids: CASSLVGQGVAQYF. The DNA of the CDR3 is TGTGCCAGCAGCTTGGTAGGACAGGGGGTAGCGCAGTATTTT.